This TCR beta chain stems from a study of beta chain features in type 1 diabetes. Since all of the isolated RNA was reverse transcribed, expressed TCRB transcripts were what got sequenced. Mean read depth for naive, central memory and regulatory T cell samples was about 3.4 million reads. Data came from immunoSEQ multiplex PCR; TCRdb stores just in-frame clones and leaves some out. The sample shows 300,000 to 450,000 clones, around 20% of them seen only once. The CDR3 runs to 13 residues. With 4 bases removed from V and 3 bases from J, the gap between germline ends came to 9 bases. Germline V gives CDR1 SNHLY, CDR2 FYNNEI.

Sequenced sample: naive CD4+ T cells from blood. The receptor's source is a woman in her late teens or twenties in good health. The chain employs TRBV2 and TRBJ1-2; a weak D match, TRBD1 (5 bases). The CDR3 region has the DNA TGTGCCAGCAGTGGCGTAGGGGACTATGGCTACACCTTC. It yields the protein CASSGVGDYGYTF.